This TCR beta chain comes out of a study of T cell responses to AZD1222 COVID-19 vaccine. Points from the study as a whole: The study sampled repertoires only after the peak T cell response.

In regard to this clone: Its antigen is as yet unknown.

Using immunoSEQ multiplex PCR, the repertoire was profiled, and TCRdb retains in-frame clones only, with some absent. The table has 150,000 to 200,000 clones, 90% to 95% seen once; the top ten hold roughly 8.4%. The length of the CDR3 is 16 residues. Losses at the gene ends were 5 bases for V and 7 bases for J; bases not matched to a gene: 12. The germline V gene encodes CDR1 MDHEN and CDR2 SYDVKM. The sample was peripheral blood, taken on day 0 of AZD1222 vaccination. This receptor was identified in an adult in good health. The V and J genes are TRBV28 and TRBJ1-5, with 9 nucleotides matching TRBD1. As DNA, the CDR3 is TGTGCCAGCAGTCCCGGGACAGGGACTCTGGGACAGCCCCAGCATTTT. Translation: CASSPGTGTLGQPQHF.